This record looks at one TCR beta chain sequence and its context. The source of the sample is a study of blood T cell repertoires in COVID-19. Study details: Nucleic acid was either cDNA or gDNA, and it came from T cells, B-cell-depleted T cells, or PBMCs.

In the study's own analysis: Reference gene primer amplification in the assay estimated nucleated cell counts. The data were produced by immunoSEQ multiplex PCR, yet TCRdb's version contains in-frame clones alone and is incomplete. V and J calls and clone size follow that table, whereas D and trimming were derived from the DNA. This table has 19,000 or so clones, 70% to 90% appearing once. J lost 0 bases, V lost 4 bases, and 5 bases had no gene match. The CDR3 contains 16 residues. Germline-derived CDR1 and CDR2 are KGHDR and SFDVKD. V is TRBV24-1 and J is TRBJ1-5; 7 bases are a match to TRBD1. The sample comprised peripheral blood. The receptor was derived from a man aged 35 to 55 with active COVID-19. The CDR3 loop is CATSEGGQSSNQPQHF. CDR3 bases: TGTGCCACCAGTGAAGGGGGACAGAGTAGCAATCAGCCCCAGCATTTT.